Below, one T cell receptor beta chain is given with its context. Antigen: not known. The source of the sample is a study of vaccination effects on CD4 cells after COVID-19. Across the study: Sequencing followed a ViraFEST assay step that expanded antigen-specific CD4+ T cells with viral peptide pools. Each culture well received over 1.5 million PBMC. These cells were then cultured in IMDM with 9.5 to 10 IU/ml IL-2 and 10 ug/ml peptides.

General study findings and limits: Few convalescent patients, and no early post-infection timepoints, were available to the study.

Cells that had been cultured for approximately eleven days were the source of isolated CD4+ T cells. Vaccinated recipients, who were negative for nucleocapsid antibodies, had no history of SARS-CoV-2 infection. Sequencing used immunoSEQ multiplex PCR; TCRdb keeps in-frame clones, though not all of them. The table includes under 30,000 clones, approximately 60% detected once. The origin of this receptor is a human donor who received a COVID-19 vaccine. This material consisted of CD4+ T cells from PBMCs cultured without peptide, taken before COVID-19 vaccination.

The DNA of the CDR3 is TGTGCCAGCATTGTAGTAGCGGGGGTGGGAGAGACCCAGTACTTC. Residues: CASIVVAGVGETQYF. This sequence joins TRBV6-5 and TRBJ2-5; 9 bases map to TRBD2. From germline, CDR1 is MNHEY and CDR2 SVGAGI. The CDR3 extends over 15 amino acids. J was trimmed by 4 bases and V by 7 bases; bases with no gene match: 10.